This T cell receptor beta chain appears in the sequencing data of a study of blood T cell repertoires in COVID-19 (dated by TCRdb to about 2020). Context from the whole study: The collaborator samples originated in the United States, Italy and Spain and spanned the acute and convalescent phases of COVID-19. The material from the prospective study consisted of cDNA or gDNA derived from T cells, B-cell-depleted T cells, or PBMCs. Subjects who had been exposed to COVID-19, were actively infected with it, or had recovered from it provided the deeply sampled blood TCRbeta repertoires that made up the dataset. The repertoires were released in a freely available public database meant as a resource for research on the immune response to SARS-CoV-2. Samples were obtained from the ongoing ImmuneRACE study (first 160 participants) and from over 1,000 subjects provided by 6 global collaborators. The sample metadata nearly always contained a de-identified subject ID, COVID-19 status, age in years and sex. Where HLA class I and class II types were available, the types were taken from metadata supplied by the sample provider, not from assay-based typing.

Results the study describes overall, beyond this receptor: The quantity of clinical and demographic metadata differed by source and by participant and was supplied without curation.

In the prospective study, participants were roughly 18 to 90 years old, resided in 20 to 30 geographic areas of the United States, and were enrolled through a virtual design. To assign participants to cohorts, the prospective study relied on clinical history that participants themselves reported in a screening survey and a study questionnaire. ImmuneRACE Cohort 3 recovered participants were defined by two consecutive negative NP/OP PCR tests, healthcare professional clearance, or symptom resolution. In the prospective study, mobile phlebotomists collected whole blood, serum and a nasopharyngeal or oropharyngeal swab from each participant. Prospective study participants could optionally give additional blood draws and questionnaires over an approximately 2-month period. Prospective study blood samples were shipped either frozen or at room temperature before DNA extraction. This clone was found a few times. Its antigen is still unknown. Base quality data are lacking; no much larger clone is found one base away.

From a lookup of the germline V gene (reference sequence), CDR1 and CDR2 are LNHDA and SQIVND. The germline V and J ends show losses of 0 bases and 7 bases respectively, and no gene match explains 6 bases of the junction. From the cysteine up to the phenylalanine, the CDR3 has a length of 15 residues. The read is trimmed to its CDR3 DNA, 45 bases read in frame from base 1. The immunoSEQ Assay, a bias-controlled multiplex PCR, was used to amplify TCRbeta CDR3 regions from genomic DNA. Concerning the study's data processing: Nucleated cell counts per sample were estimated from amplification of reference gene primers within the assay. Sequence reads were collapsed and filtered to measure the absolute abundance of every unique TCRbeta CDR3 rearrangement. Productive Simpson clonality was computed per sample as the square root of Simpson's diversity index over productive rearrangements. As stored in TCRdb, this immuneACCESS dataset retains in-frame rearrangements with V and J assigned. A fraction of the clones does not appear; measured against another copy, unresolved V genes explain less than half of the discrepancy, and the remainder lacks a known reason. The V and J calls and clone size are taken from that table; D and trimming were inferred from the DNA. Recorded for this sample are around 130,000 clones; roughly four fifths of them occurred a single time. About 20% of the sample is held by the ten biggest clonotypes.

The V gene is TRBV19 and the J gene is TRBJ1-5, with 7 bases matching TRBD1. Sequencing was performed on PBMCs or T cells enriched from blood (not recorded which). This clonotype was obtained from a young man who had recovered from COVID-19. This receptor carries the CDR3 CASSIDDTGAQPQHF. The DNA reads as follows: TGTGCCAGTAGTATAGACGACACAGGGGCCCAGCCCCAGCATTTT.